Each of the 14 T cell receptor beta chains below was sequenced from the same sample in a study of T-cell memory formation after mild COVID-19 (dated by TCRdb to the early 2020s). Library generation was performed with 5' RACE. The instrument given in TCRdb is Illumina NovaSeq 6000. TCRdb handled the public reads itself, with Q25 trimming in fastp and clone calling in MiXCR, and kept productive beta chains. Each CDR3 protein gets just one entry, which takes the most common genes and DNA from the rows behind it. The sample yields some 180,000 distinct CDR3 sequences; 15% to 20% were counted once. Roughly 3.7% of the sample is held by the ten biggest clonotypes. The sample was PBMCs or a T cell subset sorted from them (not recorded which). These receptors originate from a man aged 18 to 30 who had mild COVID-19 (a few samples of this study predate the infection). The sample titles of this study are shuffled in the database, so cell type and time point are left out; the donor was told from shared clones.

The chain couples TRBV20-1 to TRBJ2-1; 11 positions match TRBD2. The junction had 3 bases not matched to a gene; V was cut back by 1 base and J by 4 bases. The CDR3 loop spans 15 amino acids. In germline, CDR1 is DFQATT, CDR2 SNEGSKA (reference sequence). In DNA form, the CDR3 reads TGCAGTGCTAGAGTCCTAGCGGGGGGATACAATGAGCAGTTCTTC. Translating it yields CSARVLAGGYNEQFF.

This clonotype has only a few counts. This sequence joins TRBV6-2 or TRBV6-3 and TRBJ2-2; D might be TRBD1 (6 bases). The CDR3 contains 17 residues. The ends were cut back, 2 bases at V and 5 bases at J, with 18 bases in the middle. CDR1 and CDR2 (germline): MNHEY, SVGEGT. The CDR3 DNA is TGTGCCAGCAGTTACCGACACATCACACAGGGAACCGGGGAGCTGTTTTTT. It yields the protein CASSYRHITQGTGELFF.

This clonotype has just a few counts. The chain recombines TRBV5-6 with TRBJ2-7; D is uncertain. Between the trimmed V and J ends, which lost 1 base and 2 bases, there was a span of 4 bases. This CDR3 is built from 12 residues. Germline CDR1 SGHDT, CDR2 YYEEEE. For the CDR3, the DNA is TGTGCCAGCAGCTTGTATACCTACGAGCAGTACGTC. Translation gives CASSLYTYEQYV.

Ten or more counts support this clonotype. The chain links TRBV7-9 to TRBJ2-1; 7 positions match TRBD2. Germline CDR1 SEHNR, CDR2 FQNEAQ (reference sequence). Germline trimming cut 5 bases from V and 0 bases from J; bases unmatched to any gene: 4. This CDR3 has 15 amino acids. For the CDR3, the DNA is TGTGCCAGCAGCCCCGGGGGGAGCTCCTACAATGAGCAGTTCTTC. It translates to CASSPGGSSYNEQFF.

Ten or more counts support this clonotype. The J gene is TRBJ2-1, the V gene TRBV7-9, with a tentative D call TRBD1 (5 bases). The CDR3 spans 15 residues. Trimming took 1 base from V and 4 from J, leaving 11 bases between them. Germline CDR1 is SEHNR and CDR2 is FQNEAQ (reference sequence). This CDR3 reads CASSLDHRPYNEQFF. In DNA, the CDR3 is TGTGCCAGCAGCTTAGATCACAGGCCTTACAATGAGCAGTTCTTC.

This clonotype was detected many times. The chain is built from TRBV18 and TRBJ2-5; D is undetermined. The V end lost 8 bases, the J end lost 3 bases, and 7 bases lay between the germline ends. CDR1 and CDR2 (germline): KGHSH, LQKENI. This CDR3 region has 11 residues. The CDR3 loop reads CASSPKETQYF. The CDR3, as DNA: TGTGCCAGCAGCCCCAAAGAGACCCAGTACTTC.

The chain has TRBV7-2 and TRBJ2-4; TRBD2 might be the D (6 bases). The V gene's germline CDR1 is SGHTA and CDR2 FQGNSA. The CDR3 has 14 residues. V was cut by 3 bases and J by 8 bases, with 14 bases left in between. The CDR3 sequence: CASSFNGPGDIQYF. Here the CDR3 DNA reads TGTGCCAGCAGCTTCAACGGGCCGGGGGACATTCAGTACTTC.

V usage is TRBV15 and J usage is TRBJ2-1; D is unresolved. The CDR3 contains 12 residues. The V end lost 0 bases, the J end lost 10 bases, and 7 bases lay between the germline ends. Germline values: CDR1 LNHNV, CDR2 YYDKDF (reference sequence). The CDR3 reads CATSREGVEQFF. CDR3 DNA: TGTGCCACCAGCAGAGAAGGCGTGGAGCAGTTCTTC.

CDR3 nucleotides: TGTGCCAGCAGCTTAGTGCAGCTAGCGGGGGCCGGGACCAAAAACATTCAGTACTTC. Its protein product is CASSLVQLAGAGTKNIQYF. The chain combines TRBV7-2 with TRBJ2-4, with 10 bases aligning to TRBD2. The CDR3 runs to 19 residues. Germline V gene sequence: CDR1 SGHTA, CDR2 FQGNSA. J gave up 2 bases and V 1 base, and 11 bases lay outside the gene matches.

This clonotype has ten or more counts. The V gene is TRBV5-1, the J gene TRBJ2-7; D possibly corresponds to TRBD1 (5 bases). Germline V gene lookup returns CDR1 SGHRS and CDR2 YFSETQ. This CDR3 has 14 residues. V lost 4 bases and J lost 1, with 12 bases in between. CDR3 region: CASSLRPGSYEQYF. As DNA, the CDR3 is TGCGCCAGCAGCCTTCGTCCAGGGTCCTACGAGCAGTACTTC. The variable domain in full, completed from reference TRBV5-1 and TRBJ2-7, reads KAGVTQTPRYLIKTRGQQVTLSCSPISGHRSVSWYQQTPGQGLQFLFEYFSETQRNKGNFPGRFSGRQFSNSRSEMNVSTLELGDSALYLCASSLRPGSYEQYFGPGTRLTVT.

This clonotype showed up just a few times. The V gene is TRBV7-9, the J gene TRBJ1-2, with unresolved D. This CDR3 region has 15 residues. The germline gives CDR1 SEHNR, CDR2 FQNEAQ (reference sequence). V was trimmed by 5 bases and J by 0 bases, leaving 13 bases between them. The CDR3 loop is CASSPGRQANYGYTF. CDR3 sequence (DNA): TGTGCCAGCAGCCCAGGACGGCAAGCTAACTATGGCTACACCTTC.

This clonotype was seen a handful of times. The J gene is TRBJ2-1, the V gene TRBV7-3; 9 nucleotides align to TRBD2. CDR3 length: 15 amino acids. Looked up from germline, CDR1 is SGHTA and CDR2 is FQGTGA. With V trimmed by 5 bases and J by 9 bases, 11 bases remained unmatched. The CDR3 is CASSLSGGSVGEQFF. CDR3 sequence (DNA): TGTGCCAGCAGCCTCAGCGGGGGGTCAGTAGGTGAGCAGTTCTTC.

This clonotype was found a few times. The CDR3 loop is CAISAKLEQYF. In nucleotides, the CDR3 is TGTGCCATCAGCGCGAAGTTGGAGCAGTACTTC. This rearrangement joins TRBV10-3 to TRBJ2-7; D not resolved. The CDR3 has 11 residues. The germline V and J ends were trimmed by 6 bases and 7 bases, with 10 bases remaining between them. CDR1 and CDR2 from the germline V gene are ENHRY and SYGVKD.

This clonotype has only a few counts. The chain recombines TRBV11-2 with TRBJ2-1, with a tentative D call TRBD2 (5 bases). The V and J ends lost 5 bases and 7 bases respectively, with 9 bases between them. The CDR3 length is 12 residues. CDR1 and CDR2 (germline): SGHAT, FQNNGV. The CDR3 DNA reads TGTGCCAGCAGCGTAGGAGGAAATGAGCAGTTCTTC. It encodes CASSVGGNEQFF.